These 6 T cell receptor beta chains were all obtained from the same sample, sequenced in a study of blood T cell repertoires in COVID-19 (dated by TCRdb to 2019 to 2021). Library prep was done by the immunoSEQ multiplex PCR assay. TCRdb holds this immuneACCESS table with in-frame rearrangements only. Some clones are missing; in checked studies, unresolved V genes explain under half, and the rest has no known cause. Recorded for this sample are approximately 230,000 clones; around 88% of them occurred a single time. Of the sample, about 1.3% falls within the top ten clones. The sequencing input was peripheral blood. The receptors here all came from a man aged 80 or over with acute or convalescent COVID-19.

The gene calls are TRBV7-9 and TRBJ1-4; D not certain. This CDR3 has 14 residues. Trimming left V 4 bases short and J 4 bases short, with 10 bases between. Germline lookup yields CDR1 SEHNR and CDR2 FQNEAQ (reference sequence). CDR3 amino acids: CASSYFTGNEKLFF. The DNA for the CDR3 is TGTGCCAGCAGCTACTTTACGGGTAATGAAAAACTGTTTTTT.

The J gene is TRBJ2-2, the V gene TRBV3-1 (or the pseudogene TRBV3-2), with 7 bases identical to TRBD2. Unmatched junction bases numbered 9, after V lost 6 bases and J lost 5 bases. Germline CDR1 and CDR2: LGHDT and YNNKEL (reference sequence). This CDR3 has 15 amino acids. The CDR3 loop is CASRARLAGTGELFF. The CDR3 nucleotides read TGTGCCAGCAGGGCCCGACTAGCAGGTACCGGGGAGCTGTTTTTT.

V gene TRBV19 combines with J gene TRBJ2-7; possible D gene TRBD2, 6 bases. The CDR3 length is 17 residues. Germline values: CDR1 LNHDA, CDR2 SQIVND (reference sequence). The germline V and J ends were trimmed by 7 bases and 2 bases, with 24 bases remaining between them. The DNA for the CDR3 is TGTGCCAGTAATCTCATCCCCATAAAGCGGGTTCCCTACGAGCAGTACTTC. Translation gives CASNLIPIKRVPYEQYF. Filled out from reference TRBV19 and TRBJ2-7, the complete variable domain reads DGGITQSPKYLFRKEGQNVTLSCEQNLNHDAMYWYRQDPGQGLRLIYYSQIVNDFQKGDIAEGYSVSREKKESFPLTVTSAQKNPTAFYLCASNLIPIKRVPYEQYFGPGTRLTVT.

This chain joins TRBV15 and TRBJ2-2; TRBD1 might be the D (5 bases). Trimming removed 1 base from V and 1 base from J, with 13 bases in between. The CDR3 has 17 residues. The germline V gene has CDR1 LNHNV and CDR2 YYDKDF (reference sequence). In nucleotides, the CDR3 is TGTGCCACCAGCAGAGGTCCGGAGACAGTGAACACCGGGGAGCTGTTTTTT. It specifies CATSRGPETVNTGELFF.

The genes are TRBV4-2 and TRBJ1-4; D remains ambiguous. Trimming stripped 1 base from V and 6 bases from J, with 12 bases between. CDR3 length: 15 amino acids. Germline loops: CDR1 LGHNA, CDR2 YNFKEQ. Here the CDR3 DNA reads TGTGCCAGCAGCCAAGTGCAGACTTACGATGAAAAACTGTTTTTT. Protein product: CASSQVQTYDEKLFF.

This chain joins TRBV12-3 or TRBV12-4 and TRBJ2-7; the D is unclear. Trimming removed 4 bases at V and 4 bases at J, with 5 bases between. CDR3 size: 11 residues. The CDR3 region is CASSSLYEQYF. CDR3 nucleotide sequence: TGTGCCAGCAGTTCTCTGTACGAGCAGTACTTC.